This T cell receptor (beta chain) was captured in a study of cytomegalovirus exposure and HLA in healthy donors. General observations from the study: In a later analysis, the majority of CMV-associated beta chains seemingly showed HLA restriction.

V was shortened by 2 bases and J by 3 bases, with 31 bases between the two germline ends. The CDR3 is 20 amino acids. CDR1 is GTSNPN and CDR2 is SVGIG in the germline V gene (reference sequence). PCR was performed using 60 Vbeta and 13 Jbeta primers. The protocol was immunoSEQ multiplex PCR, while the TCRdb copy is restricted to in-frame clones and leaves out a portion. In the table there are around 200,000 clones, 80% of which are singletons. This clone came up a few times. Antigen unknown. The J gene is TRBJ1-1, the V gene TRBV30, with D possibly matching TRBD1 (5 bases). What was sequenced was PBMCs. The receptor comes from a boy between 10 and 17 years old in good health and CMV-seronegative. The CDR3 region has the DNA TGTGCCTGGAGTTACCGGCAGGGAAGATCGAGGAAAACCAGCTACACTGAAGCTTTCTTT. This translates into CAWSYRQGRSRKTSYTEAFF.